The 13 T cell receptor beta chains below come from one sample, sequenced in a study of shared clonotypes between healthy human individuals. TCRdb keeps only in-frame clones here, not all; method: immunoSEQ multiplex PCR. The profile shows 450,000 to 600,000 clones, less than 80% of them singletons. The sample consisted of PBMCs. The receptor set was obtained from a woman in her thirties or forties in good health. Some clones in this sample may be carry-over from other donors' samples.

V gene TRBV28 combines with J gene TRBJ2-1; perhaps TRBD2 as D (5 bases). Germline V lookup: CDR1 MDHEN, CDR2 SYDVKM. There are 14 residues in the CDR3. Trimming stripped 5 bases from V and 6 bases from J, with 14 bases between. The CDR3 DNA is TGTGCCAGCAGTCACTGGACTGGCTTCAATGAGCAGTTCTTC. It is translated as CASSHWTGFNEQFF.

In this sample, this clone turned up once. The V gene is TRBV28, the J gene TRBJ1-5; 9 bases map to TRBD1. In germline, CDR1 is MDHEN, CDR2 SYDVKM. V trimming: 3 bases; J trimming: 5 bases; junction bases outside the gene matches: 8. The CDR3 sequence is 16 residues long. The CDR3 sequence: CASSLGTGHGDQPQHF. CDR3 sequence (DNA): TGTGCCAGCAGTTTGGGGACAGGGCATGGGGATCAGCCCCAGCATTTT.

The sample holds many counts of this clone. The V and J genes are TRBV29-1 and TRBJ2-1; 7 nucleotides line up with TRBD2. The germline V gene has CDR1 SQVTM and CDR2 ANQGSEA. This CDR3 region has 17 residues. The junction had 19 bases not matched to a gene; V was cut back by 4 bases and J by 7 bases. The CDR3 protein is CSVVDPYTPGGPNEQFF. The DNA for the CDR3 is TGCAGCGTTGTCGATCCTTACACGCCGGGAGGCCCGAATGAGCAGTTCTTC.

The chain combines TRBV18 with TRBJ2-7; possible D gene TRBD1, 6 bases. V was clipped by 3 bases and J by 5 bases, with 8 bases between them. Germline CDR1 KGHSH, CDR2 LQKENI. The CDR3 extends over 12 amino acids. The CDR3, as DNA: TGTGCCAGCTCACCGACAGGTCACGAGCAGTACTTC. Its protein is CASSPTGHEQYF.

This chain joins TRBV5-1 and TRBJ2-2; 8 bases line up with TRBD1. The CDR3 sequence is 17 residues long. Germline V gene lookup returns CDR1 SGHRS and CDR2 YFSETQ. V lost 4 bases and J lost 0; bases outside the gene matches: 8. CDR3 sequence reads: CASSKRPGQANTGELFF. Written as DNA, the CDR3 is TGCGCCAGCAGCAAACGTCCGGGACAGGCGAACACCGGGGAGCTGTTTTTT. Supplemented by reference TRBV5-1 and TRBJ2-2, the full variable domain reads KAGVTQTPRYLIKTRGQQVTLSCSPISGHRSVSWYQQTPGQGLQFLFEYFSETQRNKGNFPGRFSGRQFSNSRSEMNVSTLELGDSALYLCASSKRPGQANTGELFFGEGSRLTVL.

This chain joins TRBV27 and TRBJ1-1; 9 bases are a match to TRBD1. This CDR3 spans 13 amino acids. Looked up from germline, CDR1 is MNHEY and CDR2 is SMNVEV (reference sequence). J was trimmed by 10 bases and V by 4 bases; bases with no gene match: 7. The CDR3 region is CASSSSDRGGAFF. The CDR3 DNA sequence: TGTGCCAGCAGTTCCTCCGACAGGGGGGGAGCTTTCTTT.

This clone was counted a single time. The rearrangement links TRBV28 to TRBJ2-7; D is possibly TRBD2 (6 bases). Per the germline V gene, CDR1 is MDHEN and CDR2 is SYDVKM. Trimming pared 8 bases from V and 7 bases from J, leaving 18 bases between. CDR3 length equals 13 residues. CDR3: CASLGRNTGEQYF. CDR3 in DNA: TGTGCCAGCTTGGGGAGGAACACAGGAGAGCAGTACTTC.

The gene calls are TRBV5-4 and TRBJ1-2, with D tentatively TRBD1 (5 bases). CDR1 SGHNT and CDR2 YYREEE come from the germline V gene (reference sequence). Trimming pared 2 bases from V and 0 bases from J, leaving 11 bases between. This CDR3 comprises 15 residues. The CDR3 DNA is TGTGCCAGCAGCTTAACGATGACAGCTAACTATGGCTACACCTTC. Translated, it gives CASSLTMTANYGYTF.

V gene TRBV7-3 combines with J gene TRBJ2-1; 7 nucleotides agree with TRBD2. CDR3 size: 14 residues. J was trimmed by 4 bases and V by 4 bases; bases with no gene match: 4. Looked up from germline, CDR1 is SGHTA and CDR2 is FQGTGA. CDR3 DNA: TGTGCCAGCAGCTCCCGGGGGGAATACAATGAGCAGTTCTTC. It translates to CASSSRGEYNEQFF.

The chain recombines TRBV5-5 with TRBJ1-1; tentatively, D is TRBD1 (5 bases). The CDR3 extends over 15 amino acids. The germline V gene encodes CDR1 SGHKS and CDR2 YYEKEE (reference sequence). Trimming left V 7 bases short and J 1 base short, with 17 bases between. Written as DNA, the CDR3 is TGTGCCAGCGGGAGGGACCAGGGATCGAACACTGAAGCTTTCTTT. It is translated as CASGRDQGSNTEAFF.

The chain has TRBV13 and TRBJ2-7, with D hard to call. CDR3 size: 13 residues. Deletions cut 3 bases from V and 4 bases from J, with 10 bases between. The germline CDR1 and CDR2 sequences are PRHDT and FYEKMQ (reference sequence). The CDR3 sequence is CASSLNSVYEQYF. CDR3 nucleotide sequence: TGTGCCAGCAGCTTGAACTCCGTGTACGAGCAGTACTTC.

The chain has TRBV30 and TRBJ1-2, with D maybe TRBD1 (6 bases). Germline values: CDR1 GTSNPN, CDR2 SVGIG (reference sequence). CDR3 length: 10 amino acids. V was pared by 7 bases and J by 5 bases, with 8 bases between. The CDR3 reads CASQGYGYTF. The CDR3 region has the DNA TGTGCCTCCCAGGGGTATGGCTACACCTTC.

The chain has TRBV30 and TRBJ2-7; D may match TRBD1 or TRBD2 (5 bases each). V was trimmed by 4 bases and J by 7 bases, leaving 14 bases between them. Germline V gene sequence: CDR1 GTSNPN, CDR2 SVGIG (reference sequence). The CDR3 has 12 residues. The CDR3 region is CAWNRTPGEQYF. In DNA form, the CDR3 reads TGTGCCTGGAACAGGACGCCGGGGGAGCAGTACTTC.